Each of the 8 T cell receptor beta chains below was sequenced from the same sample in a study of T cell changes during pregnancy in multiple sclerosis. Clones were sequenced by immunoSEQ multiplex PCR, and TCRdb holds only the in-frame ones, with some missing. Of 20,000 to 25,000 clones listed, 80% to 90% are singletons. The sequencing here drew on CD8+ T cells from peripheral blood mononuclear cells, taken in the first trimester of pregnancy. All receptors derive from a female donor in good health, enrolled as a control in a pregnancy study.

The chain is built from TRBV5-6 and TRBJ1-5; 7 bases are shared with TRBD1. Germline-derived CDR1 and CDR2 are SGHDT and YYEEEE. CDR3 length equals 16 residues. V lost 4 bases, J lost 2 bases, and 9 bases stayed unmatched. DNA of the CDR3: TGTGCCAGCAGCCTATTAGGGGGCTGGGGCAATCAGCCCCAGCATTTT. Protein product: CASSLLGGWGNQPQHF. The whole variable domain, remainder taken from reference TRBV5-6 and TRBJ1-5, is DAGVTQSPTHLIKTRGQQVTLRCSPKSGHDTVSWYQQALGQGPQFIFQYYEEEERQRGNFPDRFSGHQFPNYSSELNVNALLLGDSALYLCASSLLGGWGNQPQHFGDGTRLSIL.

The chain links TRBV7-9 to TRBJ2-7; 9 bases are a match to TRBD1. Per germline, CDR1 SEHNR and CDR2 FQNEAQ (reference sequence). The CDR3 runs 15 residues. J was trimmed by 2 bases and V by 1 base; bases with no gene match: 3. Here the CDR3 DNA reads TGTGCCAGCAGCTTAGTAGGGACAGGGCCCTACGAGCAGTACTTC. The encoded protein is CASSLVGTGPYEQYF.

V gene TRBV7-3 combines with J gene TRBJ2-2; 10 positions agree with TRBD1. This CDR3 spans 14 amino acids. The germline gives CDR1 SGHTA, CDR2 FQGTGA. The ends lost 5 bases at V and 4 bases at J; junction bases unmatched: 1. CDR3 amino acids: CASSRQGATGELFF. For the CDR3, the DNA is TGTGCCAGCAGCCGACAGGGGGCCACCGGGGAGCTGTTTTTT. The whole variable domain, filled in from reference TRBV7-3 and TRBJ2-2, reads GAGVSQTPSNKVTEKGKYVELRCDPISGHTALYWYRQSLGQGPEFLIYFQGTGAADDSGLPNDRFFAVRPEGSVSTLKIQRTERGDSAVYLCASSRQGATGELFFGEGSRLTVL.

This chain links TRBV27 with TRBJ1-1, with unresolved D. The CDR3 runs 13 residues. Germline V gives CDR1 MNHEY, CDR2 SMNVEV (reference sequence). With 1 base removed from V and 1 base from J, the gap between germline ends came to 4 bases. CDR3 nucleotides: TGTGCCAGCAGTTTATTTAAGAACACTGAAGCTTTCTTT. Translating it yields CASSLFKNTEAFF.

V gene TRBV14 combines with J gene TRBJ1-2, with D hard to call. CDR3 length equals 13 residues. Germline values: CDR1 SGHDN, CDR2 FVKESK. V lost 1 base and J lost 7, with 10 bases in between. The CDR3 reads CASSQVPPSGYTF. In DNA, the CDR3 is TGTGCCAGCAGCCAAGTCCCCCCGTCTGGCTACACCTTC.

The gene calls are TRBV6-4 and TRBJ2-3, with D possibly TRBD2 on 7 matching bases. Per germline, CDR1 MRHNA and CDR2 SNTAGT. This CDR3 has 14 amino acids. V gave up 4 bases and J gave up 2 bases, with 10 bases separating them. CDR3 DNA: TGTGCCAGCAGTGGAGGGGGGGCCACAGATACGCAGTATTTT. Protein product: CASSGGGATDTQYF.

This chain connects TRBV15 to TRBJ2-6, with 7 bases lining up with TRBD1. The length of the CDR3 is 18 residues. In germline, CDR1 is LNHNV, CDR2 YYDKDF (reference sequence). V lost 5 bases, J lost 4 bases, and 14 bases stayed unmatched. This chain's CDR3 is CATSWETGPFIGANVLTF. The DNA for the CDR3 is TGTGCCACCAGCTGGGAGACAGGGCCCTTTATAGGGGCCAACGTCCTGACTTTC.

There are a few counts of this clone. One end of the junction does not line up with germline, which may come from a read error. Different DNA sequences within this sample yield the same CDR3. The chain links TRBV15 to TRBJ1-1; weak D call: TRBD1 (5 bases). CDR1 LNHNV and CDR2 YYDKDF come from the germline V gene (reference sequence). The CDR3 extends over 13 amino acids. CDR3 region: CATSDSWGSDAFF. The CDR3, as DNA: TGTGCCACCAGCGACAGTTGGGGTTCTGACGCTTTCTTT.